Presented here are 15 T cell receptor beta chains from one specimen sequenced in a study of human T cells and chemical hapten exposure. TCRdb analysed the RACE reads with MiXCR anew, one entry per CDR3 protein. This table holds some 70,000 distinct CDR3 sequences, 10% to 11% found once. Time point reported: pre-sensitization, week 0. As to treatment: therapeutic diphenylcyclopropenone sensitization with weekly scalp DPC. The material sequenced was whole blood, taken in connection with sensitization to the hapten diphenylcyclopropenone (DPC). These receptors all come from a woman aged 45-60 years with alopecia areata. Some clones in this sample may be carry-over from other donors' samples.

This clonotype has just a few counts. The chain carries TRBV18 and TRBJ2-1; 9 bases align to TRBD1. This CDR3 comprises 15 residues. Germline V gene sequence: CDR1 KGHSH, CDR2 LQKENI. Trimming cost V 3 bases and J 6 bases; bases outside gene matches: 6. CDR3 protein: CASSPLDRGGNEQFF. The CDR3 bases are TGTGCCAGCTCACCCTTGGACAGGGGAGGCAATGAGCAGTTCTTC.

This clonotype has at least ten counts. The CDR3 spells CATAGQFGGTFF. In nucleotides, the CDR3 is TGTGCCACCGCAGGACAGTTCGGCGGAACTTTCTTT. The rearrangement joins TRBV24-1 to TRBJ1-1; the D gene is possibly TRBD1 (6 bases). CDR3 size: 12 residues. Trimming cost V 9 bases and J 12 bases, with 19 bases left between them. CDR1 KGHDR and CDR2 SFDVKD come from the germline V gene.

A few counts support this clonotype. V and J are TRBV5-1 and TRBJ2-3, with D possibly TRBD2 on 5 matching bases. Germline CDR1 SGHRS, CDR2 YFSETQ. V lost 1 base and J lost 4, with 13 bases in between. This CDR3 spans 15 amino acids. CDR3 amino acids: CASSLTTTSSDTQYF. The CDR3 nucleotides are TGCGCCAGCAGCTTGACCACAACTAGTTCAGATACGCAGTATTTT.

In its sample, this clonotype was seen a few times. This chain connects TRBV2 to TRBJ1-1; D remains ambiguous. CDR1 SNHLY and CDR2 FYNNEI come from the germline V gene. The CDR3 is made up of 13 amino acids. Trimming stripped 3 bases from V and 5 bases from J, with 10 bases between. The CDR3 DNA reads as TGTGCCAGCAGTGAGGAAAGTAGGACTGAAGCTTTCTTT. Its protein product is CASSEESRTEAFF. Full variable domain (remainder filled in from reference TRBV2 and TRBJ1-1): EPEVTQTPSHQVTQMGQEVILRCVPISNHLYFYWYRQILGQKVEFLVSFYNNEISEKSEIFDDQFSVERPDGSNFTLKIRSTKLEDSAMYFCASSEESRTEAFFGQGTRLTVV.

This chain joins TRBV27 and TRBJ2-7; TRBD2 matches at 14 bases. Per the germline V gene, CDR1 is MNHEY and CDR2 is SMNVEV (reference sequence). The CDR3 consists of 15 residues. J lost 0 bases, V lost 6 bases, and 1 base had no gene match. DNA for the CDR3: TGTGCCAGCAGGGGACTAGCGGGGGTCTCCTACGAGCAGTACTTC. It is translated as CASRGLAGVSYEQYF.

On this clonotype: Sequence at one end of the junction differs from germline and may be a read error. The rearrangement links TRBV5-1 to TRBJ1-3; D remains unclear. The CDR3 sequence is 15 residues long. From germline, CDR1 is SGHRS and CDR2 YFSETQ. CDR3 bases: TGCGCCAGCAGTTTGGACTTGCCCTCTGGAAACACCATATATTTT. This codes for CASSLDLPSGNTIYF.

This clonotype came up a few times. The chain couples TRBV6-2 or TRBV6-3 to TRBJ2-7, with a possible D match to TRBD2 (6 bases). The germline V and J ends were trimmed by 8 bases and 2 bases, with 16 bases remaining between them. The CDR3 is made up of 14 amino acids. Germline CDR1 is MNHEY and CDR2 is SVGEGT. In nucleotides, the CDR3 is TGTGCCAGCCTCACCGGAGGGCTAACCTACGAGCAGTACTTC. Translated, it gives CASLTGGLTYEQYF.

The V and J genes are TRBV24-1 and TRBJ1-4; 7 bases are a match to TRBD1. The germline V gene has CDR1 KGHDR and CDR2 SFDVKD. The junction had 16 bases not matched to a gene; V was cut back by 4 bases and J by 3 bases. The CDR3 consists of 19 residues. CDR3 in DNA: TGTGCCACCAGTGAATCAGACAGGGAGAAAAGAAGAGCTAATGAAAAACTGTTTTTT. The encoded protein is CATSESDREKRRANEKLFF.

V is TRBV24-1 and J is TRBJ2-2; TRBD1 matches at 10 bases. This CDR3 is built from 17 residues. Germline values: CDR1 KGHDR, CDR2 SFDVKD. V dropped 0 bases and J dropped 4; count of bases not matched to a gene: 4. Here the CDR3 DNA reads TGTGCCACCAGTGATTTGCAGACAGGGGGCGGCACCGGGGAGCTGTTTTTT. Its translation is CATSDLQTGGGTGELFF.

This rearrangement joins TRBV20-1 to TRBJ1-1, with 7 bases aligning to TRBD1. This CDR3 spans 12 amino acids. The germline V gene encodes CDR1 DFQATT and CDR2 SNEGSKA (reference sequence). Trimming took 6 bases from V and 4 from J; bases not matched to a gene: 5. This CDR3 is CSARTGATEAFF. CDR3 sequence (DNA): TGCAGTGCCCGAACAGGGGCCACTGAAGCTTTCTTT.

This clonotype was recorded many times. The genes are TRBV7-6 and TRBJ2-7; 7 bases line up with TRBD2. Germline assignment: CDR1 SGHVS and CDR2 FNYEAQ. The junction had 4 bases not matched to a gene; V was cut back by 0 bases and J by 5 bases. This CDR3 spans 14 amino acids. The CDR3 coding sequence is TGTGCCAGCAGCTTAGCGGCGGGAGTCAACGAGCAGTACTTC. Protein sequence: CASSLAAGVNEQYF.

A word on this clonotype: The junction differs from germline at one of its ends, possibly a read error. The chain has TRBV27 and TRBJ2-2; maybe TRBD1 (7 bases). There are 16 residues in the CDR3. Germline CDR1 and CDR2: MNHEY and SMNVEV (reference sequence). DNA for the CDR3: TGTGCCAGCAGTTCGACAGGGCGCGCGAACACCGGGGGGCTGTTTTTT. Translating it yields CASSSTGRANTGGLFF.

V gene TRBV28 combines with J gene TRBJ2-7; D is ambiguous. V was trimmed by 4 bases and J by 6 bases, leaving 10 bases between them. Germline CDR1 and CDR2: MDHEN and SYDVKM. CDR3 length: 12 amino acids. CDR3: CASSSGPAEQYF. DNA of the CDR3: TGTGCCAGCAGTTCGGGTCCCGCCGAGCAGTACTTC.

The table lists this clonotype with a few counts. The chain joins TRBV27 to TRBJ1-1; 12 nucleotides align to TRBD1. V was clipped by 6 bases and J by 12 bases; unmatched bases: 11. Germline lookup yields CDR1 MNHEY and CDR2 SMNVEV (reference sequence). The CDR3 spans 14 residues. CDR3 sequence: CASRPGQGASGTFF. The DNA of the CDR3 is TGTGCCAGCAGGCCGGGACAGGGGGCATCGGGGACTTTCTTT.

This clonotype showed up just a few times. The CDR3 coding sequence is TGTGCCAGCAGACGACAGAACACTGAAGCTTTCTTT. Translation: CASRRQNTEAFF. V usage is TRBV12-3 or TRBV12-4 and J usage is TRBJ1-1; no firm D call. CDR3 length: 12 amino acids. Deletions cut 6 bases from V and 1 base from J, with 6 bases between.